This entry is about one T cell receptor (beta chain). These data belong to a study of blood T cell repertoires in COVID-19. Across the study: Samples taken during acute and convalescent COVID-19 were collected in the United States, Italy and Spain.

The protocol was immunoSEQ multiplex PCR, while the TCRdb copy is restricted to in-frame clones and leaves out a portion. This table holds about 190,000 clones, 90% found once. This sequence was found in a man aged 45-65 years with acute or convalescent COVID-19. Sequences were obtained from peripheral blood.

The CDR3 sequence: CASSLTPPGEAGKASGELFF. CDR3 coding DNA: TGTGCCAGCAGCTTAACCCCACCAGGAGAAGCGGGAAAGGCGTCCGGGGAGCTGTTTTTT. V usage is TRBV7-6 and J usage is TRBJ2-2, with 7 bases that match TRBD2. After removal of 2 bases from V and 6 bases from J, the junction contained 21 bases not matched to a gene. The germline gives CDR1 SGHVS, CDR2 FNYEAQ. The CDR3 consists of 20 residues.